This T cell receptor (beta chain) emerged from a study of Tregs in tolerant kidney transplant recipients. Method: immunoSEQ multiplex PCR; TCRdb's copy keeps in-frame clones and lacks some. The table lists approximately 98,000 clones, 90% of them singletons. CDR3 length: 14 amino acids. Trimming removed 3 bases from V and 0 bases from J, with 9 bases in between. Germline V CDR1 and CDR2: SGHNT, YENEEA. This clone was found once. The rearrangement uses TRBV11-3 and TRBJ2-7; tentative D call: TRBD1 (6 bases). The TCR originated in a human donor who received a combined kidney and bone marrow transplant. The sample here was CD4+ T cells from blood, taken before the transplant. The CDR3 DNA reads TGTGCCAGCAGCTTCAGGGGAGACTCCTACGAGCAGTACTTC. Translating it yields CASSFRGDSYEQYF.